These T cell receptor beta chains were read from a single sample in a study of cytomegalovirus exposure and HLA in healthy donors. TCRdb keeps only in-frame clones here, not all; method: immunoSEQ multiplex PCR. The table lists 150,000 to 200,000 clones, 70% to 90% of them singletons. The material sequenced was PBMCs. The receptors derive from a woman aged 25 to 39 in good health and CMV-seronegative. The CDR3 runs from the conserved cysteine through the conserved F or W. The D gene is left open where the match is weak. Not every row has a clone size; where given, it reads once, few, many or a size class.

clone size	CDR3 length	V gene	J gene	D gene	CDR3 protein	CDR3 DNA
-	16	TRBV28	TRBJ1-4	-	CASSRPDGRSWEKLFF	TGTGCCAGCAGTCGCCCCGACGGGAGATCTTGGGAAAAACTGTTTTTT
once	17	TRBV18	TRBJ1-4	TRBD1	CASSQQTGGATNEKLFF	TGTGCCAGCTCACAGCAAACAGGGGGAGCAACTAATGAAAAACTGTTTTTT
once	15	TRBV6-1	TRBJ2-7	TRBD1	CASSEGGQGAYEQYF	TGTGCCAGCAGTGAAGGGGGACAGGGGGCCTACGAGCAGTACTTC
-	20	TRBV4-3	TRBJ1-5	TRBD1	CASSQVGGNRGPYSNQPQHF	TGCGCCAGCAGCCAAGTGGGAGGCAACAGGGGACCTTATAGCAATCAGCCCCAGCATTTT
-	17	TRBV19	TRBJ1-2	TRBD1	CASSIVGTGGSNYGYTF	TGTGCCAGTAGTATAGTCGGGACAGGGGGATCAAACTATGGCTACACCTTC
-	15	TRBV5-4	TRBJ2-1	-	CASSLDRSSYNEQFF	TGTGCCAGCAGCCTTGACAGAAGCTCCTACAATGAGCAGTTCTTC
-	14	TRBV4-1	TRBJ1-3	-	CASSSLSSGNTIYF	TGCGCCAGCAGCTCCCTTTCTTCTGGAAACACCATATATTTT
-	11	TRBV7-7	TRBJ2-2	-	CASSSGSELFF	TGTGCCAGCAGCTCCGGTTCGGAGCTGTTTTTT
-	14	TRBV19	TRBJ2-3	TRBD2	CASSKGLAADTQYF	TGTGCCAGTAGTAAGGGACTAGCGGCGGATACGCAGTATTTT
-	16	TRBV9	TRBJ2-1	TRBD2	CASSQGGSGAYNEQFF	TGTGCCAGCAGCCAGGGAGGGAGCGGGGCGTACAATGAGCAGTTCTTC
-	16	TRBV2	TRBJ2-1	TRBD2	CASKKLAGDPRHEQFF	TGTGCCAGCAAAAAACTAGCGGGGGACCCTAGGCATGAGCAGTTCTTC
few	17	TRBV11-2	TRBJ1-3	-	CASSLATLVGYGNTIYF	TGTGCCAGCAGCTTAGCTACCCTCGTCGGGTATGGAAACACCATATATTTT
-	14	TRBV18	TRBJ1-4	-	CASSGQTTNEKLFF	TGTGCCAGCTCCGGACAGACAACTAATGAAAAACTGTTTTTT
-	14	TRBV28	TRBJ2-7	TRBD2	CASSLPGTSKGQYF	TGTGCCAGCAGTTTGCCCGGGACTAGTAAGGGGCAGTACTTC
-	15	TRBV28	TRBJ1-2	TRBD1	CASSLLLTGVYGYTF	TGTGCCAGCAGTTTACTGCTGACAGGGGTCTATGGCTACACCTTC
few	16	TRBV28	TRBJ1-1	TRBD1	CASSLGGGAGNTEAFF	TGTGCCAGCAGTTTAGGAGGGGGCGCCGGGAACACTGAAGCTTTCTTT
-	16	TRBV5-6	TRBJ1-5	TRBD1	CASSSGQGYSNQPQHF	TGTGCCAGCAGCTCCGGACAGGGTTATAGCAATCAGCCCCAGCATTTT
-	16	TRBV7-2	TRBJ2-3	-	CASSLGGVRGRGSQYF	TGTGCCAGCAGCTTAGGGGGGGTAAGGGGGAGGGGGTCGCAGTATTTT
-	13	TRBV27	TRBJ2-1	-	CASSGGGFYEQFF	TGTGCCAGCAGTGGTGGGGGCTTCTATGAGCAGTTCTTC
-	14	TRBV10-3	TRBJ2-1	TRBD2	CAISDRPSGNEQFF	TGTGCCATCAGTGATCGACCTAGCGGAAATGAGCAGTTCTTC
-	13	TRBV5-6	TRBJ2-1	-	CASSLWLVGVQFF	TGTGCCAGCAGCTTGTGGCTTGTTGGAGTGCAGTTCTTC
-	14	TRBV6-5	TRBJ1-1	TRBD1	CASSYGQGATEAFF	TGTGCCAGCAGTTACGGACAGGGTGCCACTGAAGCTTTCTTT
-	17	TRBV5-4	TRBJ2-3	TRBD2	CASSSPGGAKGKDTQYF	TGTGCCAGCAGCTCCCCCGGGGGGGCCAAGGGGAAGGATACGCAGTATTTT
-	14	TRBV4-3	TRBJ2-7	-	CASSQGQVAYEQYF	TGCGCCAGCAGCCAAGGACAGGTCGCCTACGAGCAGTACTTC